This TCR beta chain was profiled in a study of blood T cell repertoires in COVID-19. Germline V gene data show CDR1 as SQVTM and CDR2 as ANQGSEA. The CDR3 runs 15 residues. Trimming cost V 1 base and J 6 bases, with 15 bases left between them. As processed by the authors: Amplification with reference gene primers provided the estimates of nucleated cell counts. Here immunoSEQ multiplex PCR was the method, and the copy in TCRdb shows in-frame clones only, minus some. The DNA was the basis for D and trimming; V, J and clone size are from that table. The sample consists of 280,000 or so clones, nearly 90% of them appearing once. Self-reported history from a screening survey and questionnaire set each donor's cohort.

The receptor was derived from a woman aged 18-29 years with acute COVID-19. Sequenced sample: PBMCs or T cells enriched from blood (not recorded which). The rearrangement joins TRBV29-1 to TRBJ2-2; perhaps TRBD1 as D (6 bases). CDR3 sequence (DNA): TGCAGCGTTGAAGGGTGGCAGGGGTTGTCCGGGGAGCTGTTTTTT. Amino acids: CSVEGWQGLSGELFF.